This TCR beta chain derives from a study of T cells in women clearing cervical HPV infection. Background on the study: Donors had HPV16-related CIN3 or worse; 2 had invasive cancer. For cases, blood was sampled a median about 140 days after lesion detection, interquartile range roughly 85 to 200 days.

immunoSEQ multiplex PCR used an average of 1200 ng genomic DNA. Some clones are missing from TCRdb's copy, which holds only in-frame ones; the method was immunoSEQ multiplex PCR. Recorded for this sample: 20,000 to 25,000 clones. As concerns this clone: The sequenced fragment ends 3 residues before the CDR3 boundary, so the rest is inferred from the germline J gene.

The V gene lost 1 base and the J gene lost 5 bases, with 9 bases spanning the gap. The CDR3 has 13 residues. The V gene's germline CDR1 is GTSNPN and CDR2 SVGIG (reference sequence). V gene TRBV30 combines with J gene TRBJ2-1; the D gene is possibly TRBD1 (6 bases). Sequenced sample: blood buffy coat. The receptor's source is a woman aged 18 to 75 with a cervical HPV16 infection that either progressed to CIN3+ or cleared (not recorded which). The CDR3 spells CAWSGTVNNEQFF. The DNA read from the CDR3 is TGTGCCTGGAGTGGGACAGTAAACAATGAG.